The clone carrying this TCR beta chain is judged large (0.1 to 1%). Its antigen is not identified. Live CD3+CD8+TCRalphabeta+ cells were sorted into four subsets by PD-1 and/or TIGIT. From germline, CDR1 is MGHRA and CDR2 YSYEKL. CDR3 size: 15 residues. V was clipped by 0 bases and J by 0 bases, with 7 bases between them. Each library started from about 15 ng of total RNA using the QIAseq Immune Repertoire TCR panel. TCRdb re-called the reads with MiXCR, one entry per CDR3 protein. This table holds just under 150 distinct CDR3 sequences, about a tenth found once. This entry belongs to a study of circulating CD8 cells and anti-PD-1 response in melanoma. Overall study: Nivolumab was given intravenously at 3 mg/kg every 2 weeks. Of roughly 13 patients, seven got anti-PD-1 first and six had prior therapy.

Broader study findings: Replicates were generally not done for experiments.

The V and J genes are TRBV4-1 and TRBJ2-3, with D possibly matching TRBD2 (5 bases). Material: CD8+ T cells from PBMCs, obtained at baseline or after one month of anti-PD-1 therapy (not recorded which). This receptor was identified in a human donor with melanoma. The CDR3 coding sequence is TGCGCCAGCAGCCAAGATGGCGGGAGCACAGATACGCAGTATTTT. As protein: CASSQDGGSTDTQYF.